The table lists the clone carrying this TCR beta chain with many counts. What it recognizes is unknown. Germline loops: CDR1 SGHRS, CDR2 YFSETQ. The ends were cut back, 0 bases at V and 8 bases at J, with 17 bases in the middle. The CDR3 extends over 15 amino acids. The source of the sample is a study of neurological immune-mediated disorders. MiXCR, applied by TCRdb to the 5' RACE reads, yields one record per CDR3 protein. The table includes around 52,000 distinct CDR3 sequences, about 5% detected once. Broader study findings: Phylogenetic grouping placed 18 of 34 multiple sclerosis patients' repertoires in one related-CDR3 cluster, a possible signature.

This TCR came from a woman under 30 with multiple sclerosis. The sequenced sample was CD4+ T cells from blood. The V gene is TRBV5-1, the J gene TRBJ1-2; D gene unclear. The CDR3 coding sequence is TGCGCCAGCAGCTTGGAACGGCAAAGAGTAGGAGGCTACACCTTC. It codes for CASSLERQRVGGYTF.